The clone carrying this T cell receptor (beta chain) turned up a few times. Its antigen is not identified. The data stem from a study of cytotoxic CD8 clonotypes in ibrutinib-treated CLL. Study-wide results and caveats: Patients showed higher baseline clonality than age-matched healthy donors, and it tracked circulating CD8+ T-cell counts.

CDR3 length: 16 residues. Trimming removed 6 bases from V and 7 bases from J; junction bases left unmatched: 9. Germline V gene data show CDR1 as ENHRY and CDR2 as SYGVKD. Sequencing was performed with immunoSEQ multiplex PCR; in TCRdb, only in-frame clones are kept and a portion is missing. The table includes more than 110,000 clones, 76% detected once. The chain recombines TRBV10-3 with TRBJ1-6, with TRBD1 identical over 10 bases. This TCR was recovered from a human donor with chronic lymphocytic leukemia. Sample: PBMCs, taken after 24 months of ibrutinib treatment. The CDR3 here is CAIRTGGGLGNSPLHF. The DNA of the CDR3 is TGTGCCATCAGGACAGGGGGCGGTCTAGGGAATTCACCCCTCCACTTT.